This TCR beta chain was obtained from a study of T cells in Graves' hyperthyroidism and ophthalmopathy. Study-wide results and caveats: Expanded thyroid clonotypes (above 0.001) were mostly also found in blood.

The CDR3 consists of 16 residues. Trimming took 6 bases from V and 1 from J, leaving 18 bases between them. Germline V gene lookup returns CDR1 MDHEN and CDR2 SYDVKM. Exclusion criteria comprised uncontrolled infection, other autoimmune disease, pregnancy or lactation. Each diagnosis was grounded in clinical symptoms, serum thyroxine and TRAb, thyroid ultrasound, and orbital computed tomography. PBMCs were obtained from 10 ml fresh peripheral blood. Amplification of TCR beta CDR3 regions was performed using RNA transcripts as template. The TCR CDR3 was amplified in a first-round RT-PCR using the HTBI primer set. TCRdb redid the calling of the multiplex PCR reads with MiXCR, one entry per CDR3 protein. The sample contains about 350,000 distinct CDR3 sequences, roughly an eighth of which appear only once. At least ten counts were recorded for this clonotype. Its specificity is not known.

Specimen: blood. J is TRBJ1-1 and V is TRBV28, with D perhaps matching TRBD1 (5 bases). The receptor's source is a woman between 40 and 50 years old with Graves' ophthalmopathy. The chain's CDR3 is CASSHHPGTGNTEAFF. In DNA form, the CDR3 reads TGTGCCAGCAGCCATCATCCAGGGACGGGGAACACTGAAGCTTTCTTT.